Below are 13 T cell receptor beta chains sequenced from a single sample in a study of shared clonotypes between healthy human individuals. Naive CD8 cells lacked CD45RO and underwent positive selection for CCR7, leaving out terminally differentiated effector memory CD45RA+ cells. Only in-frame clones appear in the TCRdb table, and some are missing; sequencing was by immunoSEQ multiplex PCR. The table includes some 740,000 clones, 80% to 95% detected once. The sample taken for sequencing was naive CD8+ T cells sorted from blood. The source of these receptors is a man aged 25 to 40 in good health.

This rearrangement joins TRBV5-1 to TRBJ1-1; the match to TRBD1 covers 8 bases. This CDR3 has 15 amino acids. The germline gives CDR1 SGHRS, CDR2 YFSETQ. V shed 0 bases and J 1 base; nucleotides not matched to a gene: 2. Here the CDR3 reads CASSLAGGTNTEAFF. DNA of the CDR3: TGCGCCAGCAGCTTGGCAGGGGGCACGAACACTGAAGCTTTCTTT.

V usage is TRBV7-9 and J usage is TRBJ2-7, with a weak D call TRBD2 (6 bases). With 6 bases removed from V and 2 bases from J, the gap between germline ends came to 17 bases. The CDR3 is 15 residues long. CDR1 SEHNR and CDR2 FQNEAQ come from the germline V gene (reference sequence). In DNA, the CDR3 is TGTGCCAGCAGGGACGCCGGGACTCCAACCTACGAGCAGTACTTC. It codes for CASRDAGTPTYEQYF.

The rearrangement links TRBV7-3 to TRBJ2-1, with 10 bases fitting TRBD2. J gave up 7 bases and V 0 bases, and 6 bases lay outside the gene matches. CDR3 size: 16 residues. Germline V gives CDR1 SGHTA, CDR2 FQGTGA. DNA for the CDR3: TGTGCCAGCAGCTTAACAATACTAGCGGGAAGTAATGAGCAGTTCTTC. It encodes CASSLTILAGSNEQFF.

Remarks on this clone: Other nucleotide sequences from this sample produce the same CDR3. The chain carries TRBV29-1 and TRBJ2-1; the D gene could be TRBD1 or TRBD2 (5 bases each). This CDR3 region has 12 residues. Germline V CDR1 and CDR2: SQVTM, ANQGSEA. Trimming pared 3 bases from V and 5 bases from J, leaving 8 bases between. This CDR3 reads CSVDGTDNEQFF. As DNA, the CDR3 is TGCAGCGTTGACGGGACCGACAATGAGCAGTTCTTC.

This rearrangement joins TRBV28 to TRBJ2-5; D ambiguous. The J call may not be correct, given that the DNA end is closer to TRBJ2-7. The germline gives CDR1 MDHEN, CDR2 SYDVKM. The CDR3 is made up of 12 amino acids. This chain's CDR3 is CASSLLNYEQYF. Written as DNA, the CDR3 is TGTGCCAGCAGTTTGTTAAACTACGAGCAGTACTTC.

The CDR3: CASSFLGIPGELFF. CDR3 DNA sequence: TGTGCCAGCAGCTTTTTGGGAATCCCCGGGGAGCTGTTTTTT. V and J are TRBV13 and TRBJ2-2; D is uncertain. The CDR3 extends over 14 amino acids. The ends were cut back, 3 bases at V and 6 bases at J, with 11 bases in the middle. Germline V CDR1 and CDR2: PRHDT, FYEKMQ (reference sequence).

The chain recombines TRBV11-2 with TRBJ1-1; perhaps TRBD1 as D (5 bases). The CDR3 loop spans 13 amino acids. CDR1 is SGHAT and CDR2 is FQNNGV in the germline V gene. The V and J ends lost 5 bases and 3 bases respectively, with 10 bases between them. This CDR3 reads CASSARGYTEAFF. CDR3 sequence (DNA): TGTGCCAGCAGCGCGAGGGGTTACACTGAAGCTTTCTTT.

The rearrangement joins TRBV19 to TRBJ1-2; the D is unclear. The CDR3 length is 14 residues. Germline V gene lookup returns CDR1 LNHDA and CDR2 SQIVND (reference sequence). With 5 bases removed from V and 4 bases from J, the gap between germline ends came to 14 bases. The CDR3 nucleotides read TGTGCCAGTAGTTTCGCTGAACTGGGCTATGGCTACACCTTC. Protein product: CASSFAELGYGYTF.

A remark on this clone: Other DNA sequences of this sample code for an identical CDR3. This sequence joins TRBV29-1 and TRBJ2-1, with unresolved D. V was trimmed by 3 bases and J by 7 bases, leaving 4 bases between them. CDR1 and CDR2 (germline): SQVTM, ANQGSEA. The CDR3 runs to 10 residues. CDR3 amino acids: CSVEGNEQFF. DNA for the CDR3: TGCAGCGTTGAGGGGAATGAGCAGTTCTTC.

Comments on this clone: Other nucleotide sequences from this sample produce the same CDR3. The chain combines TRBV9 with TRBJ2-7; TRBD1 matches at 10 bases. Germline V gene sequence: CDR1 SGDLS, CDR2 YYNGEE. The V and J ends lost 4 bases and 6 bases, in that order; junction bases with no gene match: 7. There are 14 residues in the CDR3. The CDR3 DNA reads as TGTGCCAGCAGCAGGGGGGACAGGGGTCGCGAGCAGTACTTC. As protein: CASSRGDRGREQYF.

V usage is TRBV4-1 and J usage is TRBJ1-3; 8 bases fit TRBD1. The CDR3 runs 17 residues. Germline V gene data show CDR1 as MGHRA and CDR2 as YSYEKL. With 1 base clipped from V and 4 bases from J, the junction kept 9 bases outside the gene matches. CDR3 in amino acids: CASSQVADRETGNTIYF. The CDR3 bases are TGCGCCAGCAGCCAAGTAGCGGACAGGGAAACCGGAAACACCATATATTTT.

Concerning this clone: In the same sample, other DNA sequences code for this CDR3. The rearrangement links TRBV5-1 to TRBJ2-7, with D uncertain. V was cut by 4 bases and J by 3 bases, with 11 bases left in between. The germline V gene has CDR1 SGHRS and CDR2 YFSETQ. This CDR3 comprises 13 residues. CDR3 in amino acids: CASSLGLHYEQYF. DNA of the CDR3: TGCGCCAGCAGCCTTGGGCTCCACTACGAGCAGTACTTC.

This chain joins TRBV19 and TRBJ1-1; unclear D gene. The CDR3 spans 12 residues. Germline CDR1 and CDR2: LNHDA and SQIVND (reference sequence). V lost 6 bases and J lost 5, with 10 bases in between. DNA of the CDR3: TGTGCCAGTAGGTCGGGAAGAACTGAAGCTTTCTTT. Its translation: CASRSGRTEAFF.